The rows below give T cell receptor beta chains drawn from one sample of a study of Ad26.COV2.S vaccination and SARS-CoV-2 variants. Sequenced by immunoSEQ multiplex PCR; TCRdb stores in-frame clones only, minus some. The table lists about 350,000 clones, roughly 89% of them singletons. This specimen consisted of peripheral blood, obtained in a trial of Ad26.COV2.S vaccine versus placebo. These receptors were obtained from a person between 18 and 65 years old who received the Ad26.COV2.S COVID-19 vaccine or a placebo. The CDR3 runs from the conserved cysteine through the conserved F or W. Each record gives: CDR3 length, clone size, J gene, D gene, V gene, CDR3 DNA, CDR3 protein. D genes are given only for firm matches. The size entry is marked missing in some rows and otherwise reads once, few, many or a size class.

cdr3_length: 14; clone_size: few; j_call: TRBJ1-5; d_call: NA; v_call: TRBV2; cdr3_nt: TGTGCCAGCAGCGGAGACATAACTTTTCAGCCCCAGCATTTT; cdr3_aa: CASSGDITFQPQHF
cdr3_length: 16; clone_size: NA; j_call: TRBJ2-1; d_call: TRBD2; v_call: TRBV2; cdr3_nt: TGTGCCAGCAGTGATACTAGCGGGGGGGATTACAATGAGCAGTTCTTC; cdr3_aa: CASSDTSGGDYNEQFF
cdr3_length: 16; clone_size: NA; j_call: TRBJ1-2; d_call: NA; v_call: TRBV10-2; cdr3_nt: TGCGCCAGCAGTGAGCATAGTTCGGGGCTGTTTTCTGGCTACACCTTC; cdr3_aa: CASSEHSSGLFSGYTF
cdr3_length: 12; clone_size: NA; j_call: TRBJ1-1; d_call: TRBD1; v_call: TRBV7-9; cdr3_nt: TGTGCCAGCAGCCAAGAGGACAGGGAAGCTTTCTTT; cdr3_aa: CASSQEDREAFF
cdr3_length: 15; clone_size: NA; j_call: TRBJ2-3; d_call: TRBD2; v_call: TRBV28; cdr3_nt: TGTGCCAGCATTCCCGTAGCGGGAGGGGGAGCTACGCAGTATTTT; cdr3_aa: CASIPVAGGGATQYF
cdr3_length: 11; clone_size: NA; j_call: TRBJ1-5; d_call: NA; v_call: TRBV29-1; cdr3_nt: TGCAGCGTTGATTCAGAGGGGTTTCAGCATTTT; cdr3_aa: CSVDSEGFQHF
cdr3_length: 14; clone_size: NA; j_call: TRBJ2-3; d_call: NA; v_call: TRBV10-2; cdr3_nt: TGCGCCACTCAGGCCACAGGTAGCACAGATACGCAGTATTTT; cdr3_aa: CATQATGSTDTQYF
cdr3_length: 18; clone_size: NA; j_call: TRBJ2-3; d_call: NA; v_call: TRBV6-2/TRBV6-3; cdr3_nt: TGTGCCAGCAGCTGGGTCGGACGAAGGATAAGAAGCACAGATACGCAGTATTTT; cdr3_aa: CASSWVGRRIRSTDTQYF
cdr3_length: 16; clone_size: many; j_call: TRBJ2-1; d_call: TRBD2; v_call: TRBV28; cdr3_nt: TGTGCCAGCACCCTTCACCCAGCGGGAGGCTACAATGAGCAGTTCTTC; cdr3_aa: CASTLHPAGGYNEQFF
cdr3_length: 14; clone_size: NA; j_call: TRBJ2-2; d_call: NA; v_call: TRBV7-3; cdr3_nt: TGTGCCAGCAGCTTAACGGGGGAGGCCGGGGAGCTGTTTTTT; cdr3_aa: CASSLTGEAGELFF
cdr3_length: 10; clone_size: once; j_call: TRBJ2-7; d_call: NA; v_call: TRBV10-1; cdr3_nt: TGCGCCAGCAGTGAATACGAGCAGTACTTC; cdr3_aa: CASSEYEQYF
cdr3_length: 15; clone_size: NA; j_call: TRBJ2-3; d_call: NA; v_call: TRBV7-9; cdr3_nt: TGTGCCAGCAGCTTAGTAGGGGGTAGCACAGATACGCAGTATTTT; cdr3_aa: CASSLVGGSTDTQYF
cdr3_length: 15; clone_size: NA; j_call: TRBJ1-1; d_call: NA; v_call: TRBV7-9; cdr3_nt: TGTGCCAGCACCCGTCCGGGGCCGTTGAACACTGAAGCTTTCTTT; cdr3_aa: CASTRPGPLNTEAFF
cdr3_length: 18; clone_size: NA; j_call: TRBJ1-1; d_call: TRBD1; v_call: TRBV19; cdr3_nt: TGTGCCAGTAGTCCTCGAAATACCGGGACAGGGACGGCTCGTGAAGCTTTCTTT; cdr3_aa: CASSPRNTGTGTAREAFF
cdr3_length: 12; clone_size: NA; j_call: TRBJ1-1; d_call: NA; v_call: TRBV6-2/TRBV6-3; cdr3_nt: TGTGCCAGCAGTACTAATCCTACTGAAGCTTTCTTT; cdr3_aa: CASSTNPTEAFF
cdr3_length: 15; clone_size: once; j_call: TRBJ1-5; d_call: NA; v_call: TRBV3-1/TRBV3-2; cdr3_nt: TGTGCCAGCAGCCAATCGGACAGCCAGAATCAGCCCCAGCATTTT; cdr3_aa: CASSQSDSQNQPQHF
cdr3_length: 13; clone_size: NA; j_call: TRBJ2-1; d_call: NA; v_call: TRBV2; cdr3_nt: TGTGCCAGCAGTGAAGTCCTATACAATGAGCAGTTCTTC; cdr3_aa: CASSEVLYNEQFF
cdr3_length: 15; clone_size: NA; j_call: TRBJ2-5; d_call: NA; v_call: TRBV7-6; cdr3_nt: TGTGCCAGCAGCTTAGCAGGGTTCCGTCAAGAGACCCAGTACTTC; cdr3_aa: CASSLAGFRQETQYF
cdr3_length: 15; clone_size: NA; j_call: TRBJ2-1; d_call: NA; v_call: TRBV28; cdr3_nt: TGTGCCAGCAGGTCGGGGCGCCGAGCCTACAATGAGCAGTTCTTC; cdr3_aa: CASRSGRRAYNEQFF
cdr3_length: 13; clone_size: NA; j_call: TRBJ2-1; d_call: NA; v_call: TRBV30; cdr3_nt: TGTGCCTTCGACAGCTTCTCCTACAATGAGCAGTTCTTC; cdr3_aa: CAFDSFSYNEQFF
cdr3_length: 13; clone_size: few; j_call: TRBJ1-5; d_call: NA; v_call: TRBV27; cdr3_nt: TGTGCCAGCAGGGTAGCAGGGCAATCAGCCCAGCATTTT; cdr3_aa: CASRVAGQSAQHF
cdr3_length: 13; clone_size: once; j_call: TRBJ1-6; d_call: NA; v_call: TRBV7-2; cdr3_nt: TGTGCCAGCAGCGCACGTTTCAATTCACCCCTCCACTTT; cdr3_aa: CASSARFNSPLHF
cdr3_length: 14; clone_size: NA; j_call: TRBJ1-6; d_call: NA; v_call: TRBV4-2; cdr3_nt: TGTGCCAGCAGCCAAGATTCGGAGAATTCACCCCTCCACTTT; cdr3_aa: CASSQDSENSPLHF
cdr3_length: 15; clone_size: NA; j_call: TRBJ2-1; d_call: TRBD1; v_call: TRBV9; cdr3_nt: TGTGCCAGCAGCGTCCGCGGGACAGGGGATAATGAGCAGTTCTTC; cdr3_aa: CASSVRGTGDNEQFF
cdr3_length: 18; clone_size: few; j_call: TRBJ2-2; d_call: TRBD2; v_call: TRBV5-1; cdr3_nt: TGCGCCAGCAGCTTCCTAGCGGGAGGGCCCCGGGACACCGGGGAGCTGTTTTTT; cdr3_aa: CASSFLAGGPRDTGELFF
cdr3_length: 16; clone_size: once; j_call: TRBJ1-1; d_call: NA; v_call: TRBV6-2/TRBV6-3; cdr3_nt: TGTGCCAGCAGTTATGGGGGTGCAGGGACGAGCACTGAAGCTTTCTTT; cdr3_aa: CASSYGGAGTSTEAFF
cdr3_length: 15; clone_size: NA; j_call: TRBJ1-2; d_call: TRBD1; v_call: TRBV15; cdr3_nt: TGTGCCACCAGTATTTTACAGGGGGCGTCTCGGGGCTACACCTTC; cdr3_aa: CATSILQGASRGYTF
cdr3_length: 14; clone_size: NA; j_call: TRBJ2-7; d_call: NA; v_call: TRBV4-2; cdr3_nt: TGTGCCAGCAGCCAAGTAGGCAGTCCCTACGAGCAGTACTTC; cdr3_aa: CASSQVGSPYEQYF
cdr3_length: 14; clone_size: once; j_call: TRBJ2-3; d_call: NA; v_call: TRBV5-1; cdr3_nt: TGCGCCAGCAGCTCGGCGCAGGGGACGGATACGCAGTATTTT; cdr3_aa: CASSSAQGTDTQYF
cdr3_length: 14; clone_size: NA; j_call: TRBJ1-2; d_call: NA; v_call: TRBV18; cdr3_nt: TGTGCCAGCTCACCAAGAATACAGACGTATGGCTACACCTTC; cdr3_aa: CASSPRIQTYGYTF
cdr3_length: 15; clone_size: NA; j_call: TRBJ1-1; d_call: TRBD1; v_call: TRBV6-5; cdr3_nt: TGTGCCAGCAGTTACTCCAGGGACAGGCTCACTGAAGCTTTCTTT; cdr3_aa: CASSYSRDRLTEAFF
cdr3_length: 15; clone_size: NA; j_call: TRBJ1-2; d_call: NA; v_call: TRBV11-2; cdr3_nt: TGTGCCAGCAACCCTACCAGGAGAGGGACGGATGGCTACACCTTC; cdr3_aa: CASNPTRRGTDGYTF